This T cell receptor beta chain was recorded in a study of blood T cell repertoires in COVID-19. The study drew participants aged roughly 18 to 95 years from fewer than 30 US areas. CDR3 size: 13 residues. Germline V CDR1 and CDR2: LNHDA, SQIVND (reference sequence). V trimming: 5 bases; J trimming: 10 bases; junction bases outside the gene matches: 3. This clone was found a few times. Libraries were prepared by immunoSEQ multiplex PCR; TCRdb keeps only in-frame clonotypes and omits some of them. The sample contains fewer than 300,000 clones, more than 80% of which appear only once. This chain links TRBV19 with TRBJ1-6; TRBD1 aligns across 9 bases. Sequenced input: PBMCs or T cells enriched from blood (not recorded which). This TCR was recovered from a woman aged 25 to 45 who had recovered from COVID-19. The CDR3 here is CASSWDRESPLHF. The CDR3 DNA reads as TGTGCCAGTAGTTGGGACAGGGAATCACCCCTCCACTTT.